Each of the 23 T cell receptor beta chains below was sequenced from the same sample in a study of technical replicates of blood from a few donors. Data came from immunoSEQ multiplex PCR; TCRdb stores just in-frame clones and leaves some out. There are fewer than 65,000 clones in the sample; approximately 90% occur only once, and 4.5% to 6.5% lies in the top ten. Sequencing was carried out using PBMCs. These receptors were collected from a human donor in good health. Some clones in this sample may be carry-over from other donors' samples.

The chain recombines TRBV5-4 with TRBJ2-1; 9 bases are shared with TRBD2. The germline gives CDR1 SGHNT, CDR2 YYREEE (reference sequence). The CDR3 has 16 residues. J gave up 7 bases and V 1 base, and 9 bases lay outside the gene matches. CDR3 in amino acids: CASSLYAGGPKNEQFF. The CDR3 DNA sequence: TGTGCCAGCAGCTTGTATGCGGGAGGGCCGAAGAATGAGCAGTTCTTC.

The V gene is TRBV6-5, the J gene TRBJ2-1; 7 nucleotides line up with TRBD1. V was pared by 2 bases and J by 3 bases, with 4 bases of the junction left unmatched. Germline loops: CDR1 MNHEY, CDR2 SVGAGI. This CDR3 has 15 residues. The CDR3 spells CASSYRQGFYNEQFF. The CDR3 nucleotides read TGTGCCAGCAGTTACAGACAGGGATTCTACAATGAGCAGTTCTTC.

This clone was found a few times. The chain carries TRBV2 and TRBJ1-1; D is unresolved. V was shortened by 5 bases and J by 2 bases, with 15 bases between the two germline ends. The germline V gene encodes CDR1 SNHLY and CDR2 FYNNEI. The CDR3 sequence is 15 residues long. This chain's CDR3 is CASSREWQVNTEAFF. The CDR3 DNA reads TGTGCCAGCAGTCGGGAATGGCAGGTAAACACTGAAGCTTTCTTT.

The chain joins TRBV6-1 to TRBJ2-2; 7 nucleotides align to TRBD2. Germline V gives CDR1 MNHNS, CDR2 SASEGT. V lost 4 bases, J lost 1 base, and 6 bases stayed unmatched. This CDR3 is built from 16 residues. CDR3 region: CASSASIAGNTGELFF. As DNA, the CDR3 is TGTGCCAGCAGTGCTAGCATAGCGGGGAACACCGGGGAGCTGTTTTTT.

This chain uses TRBV19 with TRBJ1-2, with a tentative D call TRBD1 (6 bases). Germline loops: CDR1 LNHDA, CDR2 SQIVND (reference sequence). Between the trimmed V and J ends, which lost 6 bases and 4 bases, there was a span of 9 bases. The CDR3 covers 12 residues. CDR3 bases: TGTGCCAGTAGCAGCAGGGGCTATGGCTACACCTTC. It is translated as CASSSRGYGYTF.

This chain uses TRBV19 with TRBJ1-5; the D is unclear. Looked up from germline, CDR1 is LNHDA and CDR2 is SQIVND (reference sequence). V shed 3 bases and J shed 4 bases, with 10 bases lying between them. The CDR3 totals 14 residues. The CDR3 region is CASSIVTGNQPQHF. DNA of the CDR3: TGTGCCAGTAGTATCGTAACGGGAAATCAGCCCCAGCATTTT.

The chain couples TRBV11-2 to TRBJ2-1, with 9 bases identical to TRBD1. The V segment lost 5 bases and the J segment 0 bases; nucleotides outside the gene matches: 5. The germline V gene has CDR1 SGHAT and CDR2 FQNNGV. The CDR3 contains 16 residues. The CDR3 loop is CASSVTGGGSYNEQFF. The CDR3 DNA follows: TGTGCCAGCAGCGTAACAGGGGGCGGCTCCTACAATGAGCAGTTCTTC.

This clone was found once. The chain joins TRBV30 to TRBJ1-5, with a possible D match to TRBD1 (6 bases). Germline CDR1 and CDR2: GTSNPN and SVGIG (reference sequence). Deletions cut 2 bases from V and 6 bases from J, with 14 bases between. The CDR3 totals 14 residues. CDR3 nucleotide sequence: TGTGCCTGGAGTACCCCTGGGGGCGCTCAGCCCCAGCATTTT. Residues: CAWSTPGGAQPQHF. The full variable domain, completed using reference TRBV30 and TRBJ1-5, is SQTIHQWPATLVQPVGSPLSLECTVEGTSNPNLYWYRQAAGRGLQLLFYSVGIGQISSEVPQNLSASRPQDRQFILSSKKLLLSDSGFYLCAWSTPGGAQPQHFGDGTRLSIL.

The V call is TRBV7-3, the J call TRBJ2-1; 10 bases match TRBD2. With 5 bases clipped from V and 7 bases from J, the junction kept 8 bases outside the gene matches. Germline V gene sequence: CDR1 SGHTA, CDR2 FQGTGA. The CDR3 has 15 amino acids. The CDR3 here is CASSKPGLASNEQFF. Written as DNA, the CDR3 is TGTGCCAGCAGCAAACCGGGACTAGCGTCTAATGAGCAGTTCTTC.

The chain links TRBV7-9 to TRBJ1-4; weak D call: TRBD1 (5 bases). V gave up 8 bases and J gave up 8 bases, with 21 bases separating them. The CDR3 spans 15 residues. Looked up from germline, CDR1 is SEHNR and CDR2 is FQNEAQ (reference sequence). The CDR3 loop is CASSPPGTAGEKLFF. In DNA, the CDR3 is TGTGCCAGCTCACCCCCTGGGACCGCGGGGGAAAAACTGTTTTTT.

The CDR3 loop reads CASREGAAYGYTF. The CDR3 DNA follows: TGTGCCAGCAGGGAGGGGGCCGCCTATGGCTACACCTTC. This sequence joins TRBV2 and TRBJ1-2; 7 bases align to TRBD1. Germline CDR1 is SNHLY and CDR2 is FYNNEI. CDR3 length equals 13 residues. Trimming at V came to 6 bases and at J to 4 bases, leaving 5 bases not matched to a gene.

The chain uses TRBV6-1 and TRBJ2-7; 12 positions agree with TRBD2. Germline CDR1 and CDR2: MNHNS and SASEGT. This CDR3 contains 13 residues. The V gene end was trimmed by 5 bases and the J gene end by 7 bases; junction bases not matched to a gene: 3. The CDR3 DNA sequence: TGTGCCAGCAGTAGACTAGCGGGGGAGGAGCAGTACTTC. As protein: CASSRLAGEEQYF.

This chain links TRBV5-4 with TRBJ1-6; tentatively, D is TRBD1 (5 bases). The germline V and J ends were trimmed by 1 base and 0 bases, with 8 bases remaining between them. Germline V gene sequence: CDR1 SGHNT, CDR2 YYREEE (reference sequence). This CDR3 is built from 16 residues. This CDR3 reads CASSLWGGSYNSPLHF. The CDR3 DNA reads TGTGCCAGCAGCTTGTGGGGGGGCTCCTATAATTCACCCCTCCACTTT.

The chain links TRBV28 to TRBJ2-7; D is possibly TRBD2 (7 bases). V was shortened by 10 bases and J by 4 bases, with 11 bases between the two germline ends. This CDR3 comprises 11 residues. Germline V gene sequence: CDR1 MDHEN, CDR2 SYDVKM. The DNA of the CDR3 is TGTGCCAAGGGAGGGGGGTACGAGCAGTACTTC. This encodes CAKGGGYEQYF.

This clone showed up just once. The V call is TRBV5-4, the J call TRBJ2-1; TRBD2 aligns across 15 bases. The germline V gene encodes CDR1 SGHNT and CDR2 YYREEE (reference sequence). CDR3 length: 16 amino acids. The ends lost 4 bases at V and 8 bases at J; junction bases unmatched: 7. CDR3 protein: CASSPWTSGRGYEQFF. For the CDR3, the DNA is TGTGCCAGCAGCCCCTGGACTAGCGGGAGGGGGTATGAGCAGTTCTTC.

The chain carries TRBV6-5 and TRBJ1-5; TRBD1 aligns across 7 bases. V lost 6 bases to trimming and J lost 7 bases; unmatched junction nucleotides: 9. CDR3 length equals 14 residues. Germline CDR1 MNHEY, CDR2 SVGAGI. The CDR3 bases are TGTGCCAGCAGCCTTCGACAGGGTGTCCAGCCCCAGCATTTT. Translating gives CASSLRQGVQPQHF.

The chain links TRBV5-4 to TRBJ2-7, with a tentative D call TRBD1 (6 bases). The CDR3 is made up of 15 amino acids. Germline assignment: CDR1 SGHNT and CDR2 YYREEE (reference sequence). Trimming removed 0 bases at V and 2 bases at J, with 12 bases between. The CDR3 spells CASSLGGPTPYEQYF. The CDR3 DNA follows: TGTGCCAGCAGCTTGGGGGGGCCCACACCCTACGAGCAGTACTTC.

The chain is built from TRBV4-2 and TRBJ1-2, with D possibly matching TRBD1 (5 bases). Germline values: CDR1 LGHNA, CDR2 YNFKEQ. CDR3 length equals 15 residues. V gave up 4 bases and J gave up 6 bases, with 18 bases separating them. The CDR3: CASSLNSQAPNGYTF. In nucleotides, the CDR3 is TGTGCCAGCAGCCTTAACTCACAGGCCCCGAATGGCTACACCTTC.

This chain uses TRBV7-9 with TRBJ1-5; no clear D gene. The CDR3 is made up of 16 amino acids. Germline CDR1 SEHNR, CDR2 FQNEAQ (reference sequence). Trimming took 5 bases from V and 0 from J, leaving 14 bases between them. The CDR3 loop is CASSDTRGYSNQPQHF. The CDR3, as DNA: TGTGCCAGCAGCGATACTCGCGGGTATAGCAATCAGCCCCAGCATTTT. Using reference TRBV7-9 and TRBJ1-5 for the parts outside the CDR3, the full variable domain is DTGVSQNPRHKITKRGQNVTFRCDPISEHNRLYWYRQTLGQGPEFLTYFQNEAQLEKSRLLSDRFSAERPKGSFSTLEIQRTEQGDSAMYLCASSDTRGYSNQPQHFGDGTRLSIL.

J is TRBJ2-2 and V is TRBV10-1, with 9 bases that match TRBD1. The germline V gene encodes CDR1 WNHNN and CDR2 SYGVQD (reference sequence). The CDR3 has 14 residues. CDR3 loop: CAGPLDRGTGELFF. The DNA for the CDR3 is TGCGCTGGACCCCTGGACAGGGGAACCGGGGAGCTGTTTTTT.

Only a few counts were recorded for this clone. V gene TRBV5-4 combines with J gene TRBJ2-2; 13 bases match TRBD2. The CDR3 has 19 amino acids. In germline, CDR1 is SGHNT, CDR2 YYREEE (reference sequence). With V trimmed by 2 bases and J by 2 bases, 9 bases remained unmatched. The CDR3 protein is CASSLLAGLAGPNTGELFF. CDR3 DNA: TGTGCCAGCAGCTTATTAGCGGGACTAGCGGGGCCAAACACCGGGGAGCTGTTTTTT.

The chain is built from TRBV7-9 and TRBJ1-5; tentative D call: TRBD1 (6 bases). The CDR3 extends over 15 amino acids. With 5 bases removed from V and 2 bases from J, the gap between germline ends came to 13 bases. Germline assignment: CDR1 SEHNR and CDR2 FQNEAQ (reference sequence). The DNA of the CDR3 is TGTGCCAGCAGCCCGGGGGCGGGGGGCAATCAGCCCCAGCATTTT. Its protein is CASSPGAGGNQPQHF.

The rearrangement joins TRBV28 to TRBJ2-3, with TRBD2 identical over 8 bases. Germline V gene data show CDR1 as MDHEN and CDR2 as SYDVKM. The CDR3 is 16 residues long. With V trimmed by 7 bases and J by 6 bases, 15 bases remained unmatched. The CDR3 here is CASTPRLAGPSDTQYF. The CDR3, as DNA: TGTGCCAGCACCCCCCGGTTAGCGGGGCCATCGGATACGCAGTATTTT.